Below, one TCR beta chain is given with its context. The repertoire was sequenced with immunoSEQ multiplex PCR; TCRdb's copy has only in-frame clones and lacks some. The data show approximately 290,000 clones, roughly 91% seen once. Germline V gene data show CDR1 as SGHAT and CDR2 as FQNNGV. V shed 3 bases and J shed 5 bases, with 8 bases lying between them. The CDR3 totals 14 residues. This sample was included in a study of blood T cell repertoires in COVID-19. The V call is TRBV11-2, the J call TRBJ1-6; D unclear. The TCR sequence derives from a man aged 30-40 years with acute or convalescent COVID-19. The sample taken for sequencing was peripheral blood. CDR3 in amino acids: CASSLGRNNSPLHF. DNA for the CDR3: TGTGCCAGCAGCTTGGGCAGGAATAATTCACCCCTCCACTTT. Full variable domain (rest looked up from reference TRBV11-2 and TRBJ1-6): EAGVAQSPRYKIIEKRQSVAFWCNPISGHATLYWYQQILGQGPKLLIQFQNNGVVDDSQLPKDRFSAERLKGVDSTLKIQPAKLEDSAVYLCASSLGRNNSPLHFGNGTRLTVT.